The present T cell receptor (beta chain) was sequenced within a study of T cell changes during pregnancy in multiple sclerosis. This CDR3 spans 15 amino acids. Germline CDR1 SGHRS, CDR2 YFSETQ. With 2 bases removed from V and 6 bases from J, the gap between germline ends came to 14 bases. This table comes from immunoSEQ multiplex PCR, and its TCRdb copy is limited to in-frame clones, with some not included. This sample has tens of thousands of clones; around nine tenths occur once, and the top ten carry over 8.5%. The TCR was taken from a female donor with multiple sclerosis, enrolled in a pregnancy study. The genes are TRBV5-1 and TRBJ1-4, with no clear D. This material consisted of CD8+ T cells from peripheral blood mononuclear cells, taken before pregnancy. The CDR3 nucleotides read TGCGCCAGCAGCTTCTACGGAGGAGGTGATGAAAAACTGTTTTTT. This sequence encodes CASSFYGGGDEKLFF.